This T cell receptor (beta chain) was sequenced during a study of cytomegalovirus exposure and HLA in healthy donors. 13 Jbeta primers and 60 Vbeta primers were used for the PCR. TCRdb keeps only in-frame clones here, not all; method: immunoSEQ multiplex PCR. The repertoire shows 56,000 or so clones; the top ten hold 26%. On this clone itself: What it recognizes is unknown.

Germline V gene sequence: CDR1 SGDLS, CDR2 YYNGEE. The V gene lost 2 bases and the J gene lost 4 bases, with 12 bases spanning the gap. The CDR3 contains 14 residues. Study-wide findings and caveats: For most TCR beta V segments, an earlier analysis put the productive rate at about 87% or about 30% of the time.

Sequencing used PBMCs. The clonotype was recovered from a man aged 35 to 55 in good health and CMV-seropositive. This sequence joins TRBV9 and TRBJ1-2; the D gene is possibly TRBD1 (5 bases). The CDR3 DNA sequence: TGTGCCAGCAGCGTGCATCAGGGCATCTATGGCTACACCTTC. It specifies CASSVHQGIYGYTF.